What follows is one T cell receptor (beta chain) and its context. A read error may account for a junction end that differs from germline. This sample is part of a study of PD-L1 blockade in urothelial cancer. Overall study context: When blood samples were assessed, the median T cell count was around 150,000.

As for time point: pretreatment peripheral blood. Sequencing used immunoSEQ multiplex PCR; TCRdb keeps in-frame clones, though not all of them. The sample carries about 87,000 clones, about four fifths recorded once. Here the sequenced sample was PBMCs, taken around atezolizumab (anti-PD-L1) treatment. The receptor was isolated from a man in his 60s with urothelial cancer.

The CDR3 protein is CASSQELAGTGELFF. CDR3 nucleotides: TGCGCCAGCAGCCAAGAACTAGCCGGAACCGGGGAGCTGTTTTTT. The chain uses TRBV5-4 and TRBJ2-2, with D possibly TRBD2 on 6 matching bases. Germline V gene sequence: CDR1 SGHNT, CDR2 YYREEE (reference sequence). The CDR3 consists of 15 residues. The entire variable domain, with the rest obtained from reference TRBV5-4 and TRBJ2-2, is as follows: ETGVTQSPTHLIKTRGQQVTLRCSSQSGHNTVSWYQQALGQGPQFIFQYYREEENGRGNFPPRFSGLQFPNYSSELNVNALELDDSALYLCASSQELAGTGELFFGEGSRLTVL.